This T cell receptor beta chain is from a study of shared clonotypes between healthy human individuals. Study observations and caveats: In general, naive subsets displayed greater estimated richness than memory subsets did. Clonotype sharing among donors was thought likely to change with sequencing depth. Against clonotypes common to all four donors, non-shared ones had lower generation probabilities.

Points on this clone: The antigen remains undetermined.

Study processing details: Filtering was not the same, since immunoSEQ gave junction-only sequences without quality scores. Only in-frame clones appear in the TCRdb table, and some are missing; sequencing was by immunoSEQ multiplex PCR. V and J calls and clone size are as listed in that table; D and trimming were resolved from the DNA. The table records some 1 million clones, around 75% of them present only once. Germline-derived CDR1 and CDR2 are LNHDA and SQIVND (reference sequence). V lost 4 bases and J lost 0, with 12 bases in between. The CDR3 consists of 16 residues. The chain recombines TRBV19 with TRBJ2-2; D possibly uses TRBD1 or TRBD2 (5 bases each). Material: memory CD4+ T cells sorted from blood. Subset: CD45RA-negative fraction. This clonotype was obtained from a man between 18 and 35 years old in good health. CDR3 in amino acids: CASSKRPGPNTGELFF. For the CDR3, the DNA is TGTGCCAGTAGTAAGCGACCGGGGCCGAACACCGGGGAGCTGTTTTTT.